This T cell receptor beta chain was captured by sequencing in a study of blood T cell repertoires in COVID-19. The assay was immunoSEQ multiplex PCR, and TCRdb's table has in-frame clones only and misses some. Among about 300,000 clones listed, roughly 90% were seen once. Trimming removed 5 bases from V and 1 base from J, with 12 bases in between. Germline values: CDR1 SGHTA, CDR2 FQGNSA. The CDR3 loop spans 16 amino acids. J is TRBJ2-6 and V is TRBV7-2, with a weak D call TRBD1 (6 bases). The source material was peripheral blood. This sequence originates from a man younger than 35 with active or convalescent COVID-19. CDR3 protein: CASSTSTGSGANVLTF. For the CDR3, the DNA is TGTGCCAGCAGCACTTCAACAGGGTCTGGGGCCAACGTCCTGACTTTC.